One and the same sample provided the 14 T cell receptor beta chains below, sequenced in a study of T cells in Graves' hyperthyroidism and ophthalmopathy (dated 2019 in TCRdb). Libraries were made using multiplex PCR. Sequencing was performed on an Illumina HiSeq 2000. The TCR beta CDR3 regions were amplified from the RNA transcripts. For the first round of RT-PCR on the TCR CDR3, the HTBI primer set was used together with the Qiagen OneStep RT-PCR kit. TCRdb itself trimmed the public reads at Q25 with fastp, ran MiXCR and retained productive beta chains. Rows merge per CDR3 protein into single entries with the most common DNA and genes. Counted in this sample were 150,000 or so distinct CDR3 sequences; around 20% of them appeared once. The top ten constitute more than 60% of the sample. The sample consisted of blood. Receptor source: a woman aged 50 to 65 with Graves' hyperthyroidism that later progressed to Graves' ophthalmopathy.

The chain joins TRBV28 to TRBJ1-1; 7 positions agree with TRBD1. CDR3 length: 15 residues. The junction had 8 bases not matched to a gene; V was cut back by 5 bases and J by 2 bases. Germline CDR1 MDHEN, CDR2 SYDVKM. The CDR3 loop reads CASSPNRGTNTEAFF. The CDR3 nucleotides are TGTGCCAGCAGTCCTAACAGGGGTACCAACACTGAAGCTTTCTTT.

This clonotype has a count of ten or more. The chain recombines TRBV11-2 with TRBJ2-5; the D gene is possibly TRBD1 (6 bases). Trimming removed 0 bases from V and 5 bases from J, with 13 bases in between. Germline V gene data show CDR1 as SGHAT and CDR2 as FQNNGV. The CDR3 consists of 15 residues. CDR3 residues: CASSLDAGARETQYF. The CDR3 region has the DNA TGTGCCAGCAGCTTAGATGCAGGGGCCAGGGAGACCCAGTACTTC.

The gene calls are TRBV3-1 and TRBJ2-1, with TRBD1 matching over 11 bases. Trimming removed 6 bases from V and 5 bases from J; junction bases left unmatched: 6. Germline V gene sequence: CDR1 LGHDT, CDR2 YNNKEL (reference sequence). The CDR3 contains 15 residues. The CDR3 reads CASSSWDRGNNEQFF. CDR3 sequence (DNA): TGTGCCAGCAGTAGTTGGGACAGGGGGAACAATGAGCAGTTCTTC.

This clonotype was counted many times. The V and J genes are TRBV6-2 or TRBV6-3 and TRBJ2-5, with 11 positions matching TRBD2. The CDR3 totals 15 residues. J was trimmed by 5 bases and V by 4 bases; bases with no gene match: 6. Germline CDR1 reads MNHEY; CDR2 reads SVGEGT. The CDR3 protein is CASSFSGRAGETQYF. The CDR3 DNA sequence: TGTGCCAGCAGTTTTAGCGGGAGGGCAGGGGAGACCCAGTACTTC.

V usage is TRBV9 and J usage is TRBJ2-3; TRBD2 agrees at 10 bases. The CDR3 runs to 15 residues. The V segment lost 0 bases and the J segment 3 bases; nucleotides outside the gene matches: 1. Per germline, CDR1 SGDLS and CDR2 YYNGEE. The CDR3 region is CASSVETSGTDTQYF. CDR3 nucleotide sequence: TGTGCCAGCAGCGTAGAGACTAGCGGGACAGATACGCAGTATTTT. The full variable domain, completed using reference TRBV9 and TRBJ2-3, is DSGVTQTPKHLITATGQRVTLRCSPRSGDLSVYWYQQSLDQGLQFLIQYYNGEERAKGNILERFSAQQFPDLHSELNLSSLELGDSALYFCASSVETSGTDTQYFGPGTRLTVL.

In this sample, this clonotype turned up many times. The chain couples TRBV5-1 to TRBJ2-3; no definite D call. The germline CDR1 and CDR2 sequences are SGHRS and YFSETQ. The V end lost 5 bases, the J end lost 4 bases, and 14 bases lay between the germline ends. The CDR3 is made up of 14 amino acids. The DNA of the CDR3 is TGCGCCAGCAGAGGAGCCGTTGCCGCAGATACGCAGTATTTT. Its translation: CASRGAVAADTQYF.

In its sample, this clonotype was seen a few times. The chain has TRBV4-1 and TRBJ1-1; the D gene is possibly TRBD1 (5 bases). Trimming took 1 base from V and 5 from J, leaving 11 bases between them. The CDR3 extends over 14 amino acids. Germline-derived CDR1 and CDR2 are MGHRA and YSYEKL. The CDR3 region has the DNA TGCGCCAGCAGCCAAGGCCAGGGCAGGACTGAAGCTTTCTTT. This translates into CASSQGQGRTEAFF.

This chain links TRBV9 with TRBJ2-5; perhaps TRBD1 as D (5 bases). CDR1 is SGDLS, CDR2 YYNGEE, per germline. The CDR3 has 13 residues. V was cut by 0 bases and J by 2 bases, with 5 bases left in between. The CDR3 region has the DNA TGTGCCAGCAGCGTAGCAGGGCAAGAGACCCAGTACTTC. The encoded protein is CASSVAGQETQYF.

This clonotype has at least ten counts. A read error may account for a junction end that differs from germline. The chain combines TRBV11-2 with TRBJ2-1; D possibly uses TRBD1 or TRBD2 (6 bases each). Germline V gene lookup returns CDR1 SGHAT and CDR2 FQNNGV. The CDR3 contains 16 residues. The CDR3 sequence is CASTLWGAGNLNEQFF. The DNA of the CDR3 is TGTGCCAGCACCTTATGGGGGGCAGGAAACCTCAATGAGCAGTTCTTC.

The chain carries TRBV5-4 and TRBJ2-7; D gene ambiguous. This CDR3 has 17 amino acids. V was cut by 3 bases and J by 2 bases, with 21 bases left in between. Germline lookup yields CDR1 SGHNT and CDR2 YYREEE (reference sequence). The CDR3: CASSSEPHKTRTYEQYF. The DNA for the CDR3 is TGTGCCAGCAGCTCGGAGCCTCACAAGACCCGAACCTACGAGCAGTACTTC.

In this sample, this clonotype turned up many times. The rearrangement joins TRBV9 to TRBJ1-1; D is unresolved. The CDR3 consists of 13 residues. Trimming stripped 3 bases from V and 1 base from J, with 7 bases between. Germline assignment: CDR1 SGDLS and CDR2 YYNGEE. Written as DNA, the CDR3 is TGTGCCAGCAGCGCACAGAGGAACACTGAAGCTTTCTTT. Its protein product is CASSAQRNTEAFF.

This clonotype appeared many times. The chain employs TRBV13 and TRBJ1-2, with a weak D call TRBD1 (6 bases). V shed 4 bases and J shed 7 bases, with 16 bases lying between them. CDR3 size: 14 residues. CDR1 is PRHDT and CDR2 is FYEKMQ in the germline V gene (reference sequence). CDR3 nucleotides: TGTGCCAGCAGCTCCCTGTGGGAGGGGGTTGGCTACACCTTC. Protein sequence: CASSSLWEGVGYTF. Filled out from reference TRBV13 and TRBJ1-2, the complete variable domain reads AAGVIQSPRHLIKEKRETATLKCYPIPRHDTVYWYQQGPGQDPQFLISFYEKMQSDKGSIPDRFSAQQFSDYHSELNMSSLELGDSALYFCASSSLWEGVGYTFGSGTRLTVV.

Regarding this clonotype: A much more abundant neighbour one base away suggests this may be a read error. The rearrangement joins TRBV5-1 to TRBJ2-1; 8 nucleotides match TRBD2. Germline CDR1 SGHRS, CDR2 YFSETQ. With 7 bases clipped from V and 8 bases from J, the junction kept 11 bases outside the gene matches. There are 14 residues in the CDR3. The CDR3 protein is CASGSERERDEQFF. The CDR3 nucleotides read TGCGCCAGCGGCTCCGAGCGGGAGCGGGATGAGCAGTTCTTC.

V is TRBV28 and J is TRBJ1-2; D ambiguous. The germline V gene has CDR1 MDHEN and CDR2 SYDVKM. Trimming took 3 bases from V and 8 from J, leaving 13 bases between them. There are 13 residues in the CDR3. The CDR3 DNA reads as TGTGCCAGCAGTTTGGTACAGACTCTGGGCTACACCTTC. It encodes CASSLVQTLGYTF.